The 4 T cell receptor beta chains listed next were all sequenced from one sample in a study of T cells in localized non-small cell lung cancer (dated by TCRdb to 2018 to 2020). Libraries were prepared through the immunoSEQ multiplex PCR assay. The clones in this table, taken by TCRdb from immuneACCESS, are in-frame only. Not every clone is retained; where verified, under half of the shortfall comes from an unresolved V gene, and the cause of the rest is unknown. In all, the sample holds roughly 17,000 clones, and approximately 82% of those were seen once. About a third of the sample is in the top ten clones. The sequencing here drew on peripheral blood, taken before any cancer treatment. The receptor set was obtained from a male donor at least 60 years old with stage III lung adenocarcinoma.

Here the CDR3 reads CASTTGFHEQYF. CDR3 nucleotide sequence: TGTGCCAGTACGACAGGGTTCCACGAGCAGTACTTC. The V and J genes are TRBV2 and TRBJ2-7; TRBD1 agrees at 7 bases. Germline V gives CDR1 SNHLY, CDR2 FYNNEI. Trimming cost V 9 bases and J 5 bases; bases outside gene matches: 7. The CDR3 totals 12 residues.

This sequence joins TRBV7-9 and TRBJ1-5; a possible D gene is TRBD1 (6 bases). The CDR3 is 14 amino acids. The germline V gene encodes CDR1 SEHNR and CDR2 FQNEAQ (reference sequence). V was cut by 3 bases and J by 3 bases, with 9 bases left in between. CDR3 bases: TGTGCCAGCAGCTTGGGACAAACCAATCAGCCCCAGCATTTT. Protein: CASSLGQTNQPQHF.

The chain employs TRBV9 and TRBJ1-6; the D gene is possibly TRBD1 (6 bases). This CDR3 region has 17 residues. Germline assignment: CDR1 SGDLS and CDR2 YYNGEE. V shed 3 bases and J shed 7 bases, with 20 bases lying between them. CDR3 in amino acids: CASSAGVADGPNSPLHF. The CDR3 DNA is TGTGCCAGCAGCGCAGGGGTCGCCGACGGACCGAATTCACCCCTCCACTTT.

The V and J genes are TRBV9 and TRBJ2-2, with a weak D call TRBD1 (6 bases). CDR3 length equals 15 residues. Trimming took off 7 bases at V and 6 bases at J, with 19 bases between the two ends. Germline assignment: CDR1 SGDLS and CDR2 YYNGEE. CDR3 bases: TGTGCCAGCTCCTCAGGGGTCTACCCCCCCGGGGAGCTGTTTTTT. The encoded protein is CASSSGVYPPGELFF. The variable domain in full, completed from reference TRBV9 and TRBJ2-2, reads DSGVTQTPKHLITATGQRVTLRCSPRSGDLSVYWYQQSLDQGLQFLIQYYNGEERAKGNILERFSAQQFPDLHSELNLSSLELGDSALYFCASSSGVYPPGELFFGEGSRLTVL.